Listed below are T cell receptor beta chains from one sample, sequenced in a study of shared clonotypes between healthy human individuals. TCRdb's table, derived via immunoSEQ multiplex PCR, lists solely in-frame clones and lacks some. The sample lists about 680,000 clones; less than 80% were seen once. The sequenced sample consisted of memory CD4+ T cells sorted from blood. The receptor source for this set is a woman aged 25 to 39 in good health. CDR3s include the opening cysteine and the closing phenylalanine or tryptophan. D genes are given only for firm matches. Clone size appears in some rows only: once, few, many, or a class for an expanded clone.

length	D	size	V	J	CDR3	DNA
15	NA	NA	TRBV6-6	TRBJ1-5	CASKMDGYSNQPQHF	TGTGCCAGCAAAATGGACGGTTATAGCAATCAGCCCCAGCATTTT
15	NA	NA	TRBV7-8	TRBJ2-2	CASSLDSTNTGELFF	TGTGCCAGCAGCTTAGACAGCACGAACACCGGGGAGCTGTTTTTT
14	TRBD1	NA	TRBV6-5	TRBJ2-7	CASRGQLRDSEQYF	TGTGCCAGCAGGGGACAGCTCCGTGATTCCGAGCAGTACTTC
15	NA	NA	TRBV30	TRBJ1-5	CAWTLRGRKGQPQHF	TGTGCCTGGACCCTACGCGGCAGGAAGGGTCAGCCCCAGCATTTT
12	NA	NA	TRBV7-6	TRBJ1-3	CASSGHGNTIYF	TGTGCCAGCAGTGGGCACGGAAACACCATATATTTT
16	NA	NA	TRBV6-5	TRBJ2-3	CASSYSLSRSTDTQYF	TGTGCCAGCAGTTACTCGCTTTCCAGGTCCACAGATACGCAGTATTTT
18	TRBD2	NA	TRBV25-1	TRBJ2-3	CASSLGQREGLGTDTQYF	TGTGCCAGCAGTCTCGGCCAACGGGAGGGCCTCGGCACAGATACGCAGTATTTT
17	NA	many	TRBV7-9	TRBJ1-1	CASSHLSPGQSNTEAFF	TGTGCCAGCAGTCACCTCTCACCGGGACAATCGAACACTGAAGCTTTCTTT
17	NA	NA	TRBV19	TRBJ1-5	CASSPTRGRGTASPQHF	TGTGCCAGTAGTCCCACCCGGGGGAGGGGGACGGCATCGCCCCAGCATTTT
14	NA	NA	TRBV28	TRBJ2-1	CASIMAEGHNEQFF	TGTGCCAGCATTATGGCGGAGGGGCACAATGAGCAGTTCTTC
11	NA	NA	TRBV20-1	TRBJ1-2	CSANIYYGYTF	TGCAGTGCTAACATCTATTATGGCTACACCTTC
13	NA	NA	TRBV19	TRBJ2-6	CAAGPGGANVLTF	TGTGCTGCGGGTCCGGGTGGGGCCAACGTCCTGACTTTC
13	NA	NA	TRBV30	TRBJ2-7	CAWRKDTPWEQYF	TGTGCGTGGAGGAAGGACACCCCCTGGGAGCAGTACTTC
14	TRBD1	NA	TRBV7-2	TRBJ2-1	CASSGGQGTNEQFF	TGTGCCAGCAGCGGAGGACAGGGTACGAATGAGCAGTTCTTC
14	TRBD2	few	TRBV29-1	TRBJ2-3	CSGGQRGSYDTQYF	TGCAGCGGGGGCCAGCGGGGTTCGTATGATACGCAGTATTTT
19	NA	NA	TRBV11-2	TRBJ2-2	CASSSSRGRPASNTGELFF	TGTGCCAGCAGCTCCTCCCGGGGCAGGCCCGCCTCGAACACCGGGGAGCTGTTTTTT
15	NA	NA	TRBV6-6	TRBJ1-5	CASSYQGAVGQPQHF	TGTGCCAGCAGTTATCAAGGGGCGGTTGGTCAGCCCCAGCATTTT
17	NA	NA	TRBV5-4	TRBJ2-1	CASSAQWGGANLNEQFF	TGTGCCAGCAGCGCGCAATGGGGGGGCGCGAACCTAAATGAGCAGTTCTTC
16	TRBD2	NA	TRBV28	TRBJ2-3	CASSFWLAGPPDTQYF	TGTGCCAGCAGTTTCTGGCTAGCGGGACCCCCAGATACGCAGTATTTT
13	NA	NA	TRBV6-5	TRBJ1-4	CASSPGVREKLFF	TGTGCCAGCAGTCCGGGGGTGAGGGAAAAACTGTTTTTT
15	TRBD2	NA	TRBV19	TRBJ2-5	CASSMFGGRTKEQYF	TGTGCCAGTAGTATGTTCGGCGGGAGAACGAAGGAGCAGTACTTC
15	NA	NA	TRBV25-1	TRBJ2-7	CASSDSGGVSYEQYF	TGTGCCAGCAGTGATTCTGGCGGAGTCTCCTACGAGCAGTACTTC
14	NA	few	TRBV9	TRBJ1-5	CASSVVRDPGPQHF	TGTGCCAGCAGCGTAGTGCGGGACCCAGGGCCCCAGCATTTT
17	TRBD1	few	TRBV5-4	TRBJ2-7	CASSSTFGQGSSYEQYF	TGTGCCAGCAGCTCCACTTTTGGACAGGGGAGCTCCTACGAGCAGTACTTC
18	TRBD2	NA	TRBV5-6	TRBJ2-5	CASSLGLAGVGTQETQYF	TGTGCCAGCAGCTTGGGGCTAGCGGGAGTCGGGACCCAAGAGACCCAGTACTTC
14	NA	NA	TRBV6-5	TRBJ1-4	CASSYEAGMGKLFF	TGTGCCAGCAGTTACGAGGCAGGGATGGGAAAACTGTTTTTT
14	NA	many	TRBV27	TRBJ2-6	CASSFRPGANVLTF	TGTGCCAGCAGTTTCCGACCTGGGGCCAACGTCCTGACTTTC
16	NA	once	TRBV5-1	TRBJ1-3	CASSLAPGSSGNTIYF	TGCGCCAGCAGCTTGGCTCCGGGAAGCTCTGGAAACACCATATATTTT
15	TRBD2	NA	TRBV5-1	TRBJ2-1	CASSLASGSYNEQFF	TGCGCCAGCAGCTTAGCTAGCGGTTCGTACAATGAGCAGTTCTTC
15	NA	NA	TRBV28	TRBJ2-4	CASSAITGLRNIQYF	TGTGCCAGCAGTGCAATCACAGGGTTGAGAAACATTCAGTACTTC
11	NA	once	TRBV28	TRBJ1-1	CASSLSGKAFF	TGTGCCAGCAGTTTATCTGGGAAGGCTTTCTTT
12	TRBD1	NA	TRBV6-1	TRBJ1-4	CASGTGWRKLFF	TGTGCCAGCGGGACAGGGTGGCGAAAACTGTTTTTT
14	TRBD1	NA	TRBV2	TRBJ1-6	CASSEQGGFSPLHF	TGTGCCAGCAGTGAACAGGGGGGGTTTTCACCCCTCCACTTT
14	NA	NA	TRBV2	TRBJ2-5	CASSDTGPAETQYF	TGTGCCAGCAGTGATACAGGGCCTGCAGAGACCCAGTACTTC
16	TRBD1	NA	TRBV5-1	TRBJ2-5	CASSLVGDREGETQYF	TGCGCCAGCAGTCTGGTAGGGGACAGGGAGGGAGAGACCCAGTACTTC
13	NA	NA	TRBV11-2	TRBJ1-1	CASSSPPNTEAFF	TGTGCCAGCAGCTCCCCCCCGAACACTGAAGCTTTCTTT
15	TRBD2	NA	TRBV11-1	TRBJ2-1	CASSLVREGLYEQFF	TGTGCCAGCAGCTTAGTCCGGGAGGGCCTCTATGAGCAGTTCTTC
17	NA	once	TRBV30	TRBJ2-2	CAWSVKGASGNTGELFF	TGTGCCTGGAGCGTAAAGGGGGCTAGCGGTAACACCGGGGAGCTGTTTTTT
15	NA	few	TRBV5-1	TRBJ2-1	CASSKADALYNEQFF	TGCGCCAGCAGCAAAGCGGATGCCCTCTACAATGAGCAGTTCTTC
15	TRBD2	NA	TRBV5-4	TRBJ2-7	CASRRYLADNGEQYF	TGTGCCAGCAGACGTTACCTAGCGGATAATGGCGAGCAGTACTTC
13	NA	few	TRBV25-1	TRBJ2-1	CASSGRTDNEQFF	TGTGCCAGCAGTGGACGGACCGACAATGAGCAGTTCTTC
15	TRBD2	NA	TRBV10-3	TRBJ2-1	CAISEGLAGVSEQFF	TGTGCCATCAGTGAAGGACTAGCGGGAGTTAGTGAGCAGTTCTTC
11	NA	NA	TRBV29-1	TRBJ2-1	CSSGLYNEQFF	TGCAGCTCCGGACTTTACAATGAGCAGTTCTTC
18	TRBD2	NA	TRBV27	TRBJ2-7	CASSSVPPGTSGSYEQYF	TGTGCCAGCAGTTCCGTTCCCCCCGGGACTAGCGGCTCCTACGAGCAGTACTTC
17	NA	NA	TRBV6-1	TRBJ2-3	CASSVYPGTLGTDTQYF	TGTGCCAGCAGTGTATACCCCGGTACCTTAGGCACAGATACGCAGTATTTT
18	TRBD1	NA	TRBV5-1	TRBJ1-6	CASSLADSGTGGGSPLHF	TGCGCCAGCAGCTTGGCTGATTCCGGGACAGGGGGCGGGTCACCCCTCCACTTT
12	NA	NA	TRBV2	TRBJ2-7	CASRVSSYEQYF	TGTGCCAGCAGGGTGAGTTCCTACGAGCAGTACTTC
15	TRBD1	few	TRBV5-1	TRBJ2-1	CASSLDGQGSGEQFF	TGCGCCAGCAGCTTGGACGGACAGGGTTCCGGTGAGCAGTTCTTC
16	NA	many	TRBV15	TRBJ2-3	CATSRDKDQGSDTQYF	TGTGCCACCAGCAGAGATAAGGACCAGGGTTCAGATACGCAGTATTTT
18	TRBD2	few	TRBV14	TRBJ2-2	CASSPGTSGSMNTGELFF	TGTGCCAGCAGCCCTGGGACTAGCGGGAGTATGAACACCGGGGAGCTGTTTTTT
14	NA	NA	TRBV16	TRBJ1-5	CASSQQGGNQPQHF	TGTGCCAGCAGCCAACAGGGAGGAAATCAGCCCCAGCATTTT
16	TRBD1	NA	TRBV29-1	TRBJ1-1	CSVDGGQGIGNTEAFF	TGCAGCGTTGATGGCGGACAGGGGATAGGGAACACTGAAGCTTTCTTT